The sequence of this T cell receptor beta chain was determined in a study of beta chain features in type 1 diabetes (dated by TCRdb to the late 2010s). Background for the entire study: Mean age, gender distribution, total cell number and subset yield were not different between patients and healthy donors. Regulatory and stem cell-like memory subsets were obtained from only 8 patients and roughly eight healthy donors, while naive and central memory subsets were obtained from all 30 or so donors. In the study, recently diagnosed type 1 diabetes patients and matched healthy donors were compared on the TCRB repertoires of their sorted circulating CD4+ T cell subsets. A total of over 90,000,000 sorted cells were examined across all samples, and a strong correlation was observed between cell number per subset and RNA yield. General study outcomes and caveats: Because cDNA was sequenced instead of genomic DNA, activated cells with high expression could be over-represented, although the groups did not differ in activation or CD3 levels. The naive, central memory and regulatory TCRB repertoires appeared to resemble one another more closely among patients than among healthy donors. Because the HLA sub-analyses included only small numbers of individuals, any influence of HLA type on TCRB rearrangement was left unresolved. At VDJ recombination sites, patients with type 1 diabetes made fewer insertions and deleted more nucleotides, a pattern implying thymic rearrangement abnormalities. PCR might favor shorter templates, but patient and control samples were amplified and corrected together, so any skew would affect both groups equally. Type 1 diabetes patients showed a moderate but significant shortening of TCRB CDR3 length in all four CD4+ subsets.

A few counts support this clone. Its antigen is still unknown. It has no much larger one-base neighbor in the sample; base qualities were not kept. The CDR3 contains 15 residues, cysteine and phenylalanine counted. Just CDR3 DNA is preserved here, 45 bases in frame from base 1. CDR1 and CDR2, looked up from the germline V gene (reference sequence), are MNHNY and SVGAGI. The junction shows trimming of 2 bases on V and 5 bases on J, plus 12 bases between the germline ends. The High Capacity cDNA Reverse Transcription Kit was used to reverse transcribe all of the isolated RNA, meaning that expressed TCRB transcripts were what got sequenced. Naive, central memory and regulatory T cell samples underwent deep immunoSEQ sequencing, averaging around 3.9 million total reads per sample. Sorted cells were lysed in RLT buffer and RNA was extracted with DNase-treated RNeasy Micro or Mini kits, depending on cell number. Each cell subset was processed on its own to prevent cross-contamination, while patient and healthy donor samples were processed together. Using the immunoSEQ multiplex PCR, TCRB sequences were amplified from cDNA into 87-bp fragments spanning the CDR3 region. Amplicons were sequenced on the Illumina HiSeq platform. For the original study's pipeline: Synthetic template baselines were used to correct PCR bias computationally, reads within Hamming distance 2 were collapsed together, and singletons that could not be merged were discarded. Reads were aligned to IMGT to assign V, D and J genes, CDR3 length, and insertions or deletions at six rearrangement sites. Within each subset, clonotype counts were normalized to sorted cell number, after which true diversity and Gini coefficients were computed with the tcR R package. The overlap coefficient, calculated on TCRB nucleotide sequences, was used to measure repertoire sharing. Out-of-frame TCRB sequences from naive cells were analyzed as a proxy for the pre-selection repertoire. The source is immuneACCESS, and TCRdb retained only in-frame sequences with V and J called. Part of the clones is not carried over; for the studies checked, unresolved V genes explain less than half of this, and the remainder is unexplained. V and J calls and clone size are those listed in that table; D and trimming were worked out from the DNA. The sample table holds hundreds of thousands of clones, of which around 15% were seen once. Together, the top ten hold approximately 0.042% of the sample.

Each donor gave one peripheral blood draw, approximately 110 mL on average, collected into heparinised tubes. A BD FACSAria II and a panel including CD45RO, CCR7, CD25, CD127, CD95 and CD27 were used to sort naive, central memory, regulatory and stem cell-like memory CD4+ T cells. A purity above 95% was achieved for all sorted populations. PBMCs were separated immediately by Lymphoprep density gradient centrifugation and were stained directly, without being cultured. Samples were stained and sorted in pairs, with one healthy donor and one patient per experiment, so that batch effects were minimized.

The receptor was isolated from a man aged 18 to 30 with type 1 diabetes. The chain joins TRBV6-6 to TRBJ2-2; the D gene assignment is ambiguous. The sequenced material came from naive CD4+ T cells from blood. The label giving this sample's cell subset or site can be read as: true naive CD4+ T cells. For the CDR3, the sequence is CASSYRHFRTGELFF. At the DNA level, the sequence is TGTGCCAGCAGTTACCGTCACTTTCGGACCGGGGAGCTGTTTTTT.